What follows are 23 T cell receptor beta chains derived from one specimen sequenced in a study of siplizumab effects on memory and regulatory T cells. Coculturing was carried out on the mixed lymphocyte reaction cells. It lasted around 6 days and was done at 37°C. Sequenced by immunoSEQ multiplex PCR; TCRdb stores in-frame clones only, minus some. The sample holds about 12,000 clones; roughly half are singletons and the top ten take around 35%. Their recognized antigens are unknown. Sequencing used CFSE-low (dividing) CD8+ T cells sorted from an allogeneic mixed lymphocyte reaction. Receptors were obtained from a human donor in good health; the cells came from an allogeneic mixed lymphocyte reaction. Some clones in this sample may be carry-over from other donors' samples.

This clone ranks as medium-sized. This chain uses TRBV27 with TRBJ2-1; no clear D. The length of the CDR3 is 13 residues. The V end lost 3 bases, the J end lost 5 bases, and 8 bases lay between the germline ends. Germline V gene data show CDR1 as MNHEY and CDR2 as SMNVEV (reference sequence). Here the CDR3 DNA reads TGTGCCAGCAGTTTGGGCGGAGACAATGAGCAGTTCTTC. It encodes CASSLGGDNEQFF.

This chain joins TRBV9 and TRBJ2-3; unclear D gene. The germline CDR1 and CDR2 sequences are SGDLS and YYNGEE. This CDR3 has 14 residues. V dropped 4 bases and J dropped 2 bases, with 11 bases sitting between them. This CDR3 reads CASSPGDSTDTQYF. The DNA of the CDR3 is TGTGCCAGCAGCCCTGGAGACTCCACAGATACGCAGTATTTT. Based on the CDR3 plus reference TRBV9 and TRBJ2-3, the full variable domain is DSGVTQTPKHLITATGQRVTLRCSPRSGDLSVYWYQQSLDQGLQFLIQYYNGEERAKGNILERFSAQQFPDLHSELNLSSLELGDSALYFCASSPGDSTDTQYFGPGTRLTVL.

The sample holds a few counts of this clone. This chain joins TRBV15 and TRBJ2-5; TRBD2 might be the D (5 bases). Per the germline V gene, CDR1 is LNHNV and CDR2 is YYDKDF (reference sequence). V was cut by 6 bases and J by 1 base, with 15 bases left in between. The CDR3 sequence is 15 residues long. The CDR3 reads CATSPDRGGQETQYF. The CDR3 coding sequence is TGTGCCACCAGTCCCGATCGGGGTGGCCAAGAGACCCAGTACTTC.

Only a few counts were recorded for this clone. The chain links TRBV25-1 to TRBJ2-2, with TRBD2 identical over 7 bases. CDR1 and CDR2 (germline): MGHDK, SYGVNS. The CDR3 runs to 15 residues. V was clipped by 7 bases and J by 6 bases; unmatched bases: 11. CDR3 loop: CASTPWGGGSGELFF. The CDR3 coding sequence is TGTGCCAGCACCCCGTGGGGGGGAGGTTCCGGGGAGCTGTTTTTT.

This chain uses TRBV6-5 with TRBJ2-2; D remains ambiguous. CDR3 length equals 12 residues. Looked up from germline, CDR1 is MNHEY and CDR2 is SVGAGI. V lost 6 bases, J lost 1 base, and 3 bases lay in between. CDR3 amino acids: CASSLNTGELFF. The DNA for the CDR3 is TGTGCCAGCAGCCTGAACACCGGGGAGCTGTTTTTT.

V gene TRBV19 combines with J gene TRBJ1-1; D ambiguous. Trimming shortened V by 3 bases and J by 2 bases, and 13 bases separated the two germline ends. The CDR3 sequence is 15 residues long. Germline values: CDR1 LNHDA, CDR2 SQIVND (reference sequence). CDR3 in DNA: TGTGCCAGTAGTATGCTGGGAGGGTTTAACACTGAAGCTTTCTTT. Translation: CASSMLGGFNTEAFF.

The chain has TRBV19 and TRBJ2-7; 7 bases fit TRBD1. The J segment lost 3 bases and the V segment lost 5 bases, leaving 7 bases of the junction unmatched. The CDR3 consists of 14 residues. Germline CDR1 LNHDA, CDR2 SQIVND (reference sequence). Here the CDR3 reads CASSATGQSYEQYF. The CDR3 region has the DNA TGTGCCAGTAGTGCAACGGGACAGAGCTACGAGCAGTACTTC.

The chain is built from TRBV7-9 and TRBJ1-2; D remains ambiguous. The germline CDR1 and CDR2 sequences are SEHNR and FQNEAQ (reference sequence). Trimming removed 1 base from V and 4 bases from J, with 10 bases in between. CDR3 length: 14 amino acids. Here the CDR3 DNA reads TGTGCCAGCAGCTTAGAAACCCGGACCTATGGCTACACCTTC. This translates into CASSLETRTYGYTF.

V is TRBV27 and J is TRBJ2-5; 16 nucleotides agree with TRBD2. The trim removed 4 bases at V and 5 bases at J, leaving 1 base unmatched. The CDR3 spans 15 residues. Looked up from germline, CDR1 is MNHEY and CDR2 is SMNVEV (reference sequence). This CDR3 is CASSSGLAGGETQYF. The CDR3 DNA is TGTGCCAGCAGTTCGGGACTAGCGGGAGGGGAGACCCAGTACTTC.

This clone was observed a few times. The genes are TRBV19 and TRBJ2-2; no clear D gene. CDR1 is LNHDA, CDR2 SQIVND, per germline (reference sequence). Between the trimmed V and J ends, which lost 1 base and 5 bases, there was a span of 8 bases. This CDR3 is 14 amino acids long. CDR3 DNA sequence: TGTGCCAGTAGTATAGGCGACCAAACCGGGGAGCTGTTTTTT. Its translation is CASSIGDQTGELFF.

The chain recombines TRBV4-2 with TRBJ1-1, with a possible D match to TRBD1 (6 bases). The CDR3 spans 14 residues. The V and J ends lost 1 base and 11 bases respectively, with 17 bases between them. Per germline, CDR1 LGHNA and CDR2 YNFKEQ. CDR3 bases: TGTGCCAGCAGCCAAGCGCCAGGGGCGTTTCAGGCTTTCTTT. It specifies CASSQAPGAFQAFF.

The J gene is TRBJ1-1, the V gene TRBV7-9; D gene uncertain. CDR1 and CDR2 (germline): SEHNR, FQNEAQ (reference sequence). Deletions cut 3 bases from V and 0 bases from J, with 5 bases between. The CDR3 covers 13 residues. The CDR3, as DNA: TGTGCCAGCAGCTTTATATTGAACACTGAAGCTTTCTTT. Translation: CASSFILNTEAFF.

The chain recombines TRBV27 with TRBJ2-1, with 12 positions matching TRBD2. The length of the CDR3 is 19 residues. Unmatched junction bases numbered 11, after V lost 3 bases and J lost 2 bases. Germline assignment: CDR1 MNHEY and CDR2 SMNVEV (reference sequence). The CDR3, as DNA: TGTGCCAGCAGTTTCATGGCTAGCGGGGGGGCCATGCCCTACAATGAGCAGTTCTTC. Its translation: CASSFMASGGAMPYNEQFF.

Only a few counts were recorded for this clone. The gene calls are TRBV27 and TRBJ2-1; D gene ambiguous. There are 17 residues in the CDR3. Germline V gene data show CDR1 as MNHEY and CDR2 as SMNVEV (reference sequence). V lost 0 bases to trimming and J lost 0 bases, with 12 bases between them. The DNA of the CDR3 is TGTGCCAGCAGTTTATCGTGGAGCACGCTCTCCTACAATGAGCAGTTCTTC. This codes for CASSLSWSTLSYNEQFF.

The rearrangement uses TRBV27 and TRBJ1-2; TRBD1 matches at 7 bases. J was trimmed by 2 bases and V by 7 bases; bases with no gene match: 10. This CDR3 contains 15 residues. Germline CDR1 reads MNHEY; CDR2 reads SMNVEV (reference sequence). In DNA, the CDR3 is TGTGCCAGCAAAGGGGGCAGCCCCTGGAACTATGGCTACACCTTC. Protein product: CASKGGSPWNYGYTF.

This clone is judged medium-sized. This rearrangement joins TRBV5-4 to TRBJ2-1; unclear D gene. V was cut by 0 bases and J by 9 bases, with 7 bases left in between. Germline values: CDR1 SGHNT, CDR2 YYREEE (reference sequence). The CDR3 is 12 amino acids. The chain's CDR3 is CASSLAGLEQFF. CDR3 nucleotide sequence: TGTGCCAGCAGCTTGGCAGGTCTTGAGCAGTTCTTC.

This clone showed up just a few times. The chain is built from TRBV27 and TRBJ2-7, with 8 bases lining up with TRBD2. The CDR3 has 14 amino acids. Germline values: CDR1 MNHEY, CDR2 SMNVEV (reference sequence). With V trimmed by 1 base and J by 2 bases, 1 base remained unmatched. CDR3 nucleotide sequence: TGTGCCAGCAGTTTATTGACTAGCGCCTACGAGCAGTACTTC. Translating gives CASSLLTSAYEQYF.

This clone was seen a handful of times. The chain is built from TRBV18 and TRBJ1-6; maybe TRBD1 (5 bases). This CDR3 is 18 amino acids long. Germline CDR1 and CDR2: KGHSH and LQKENI. Trimming cost V 5 bases and J 8 bases, with 25 bases left between them. CDR3 amino acids: CASSILYRQGLDDSPLHF. CDR3 DNA sequence: TGTGCCAGCTCAATCCTATACCGTCAGGGCTTAGATGATTCACCCCTCCACTTT.

This clone ranks as medium-sized (0.01 to 0.1%). This chain connects TRBV19 to TRBJ1-1; D is uncertain. Deletions cut 6 bases from V and 7 bases from J, with 9 bases between. The germline V gene encodes CDR1 LNHDA and CDR2 SQIVND (reference sequence). The CDR3 extends over 11 amino acids. The CDR3 DNA reads TGTGCCAGTAGCAGACACAATGAAGCTTTCTTT. Translation: CASSRHNEAFF.

This clone was found a few times. V usage is TRBV4-1 and J usage is TRBJ2-5; 8 bases map to TRBD1. V lost 0 bases to trimming and J lost 4 bases; unmatched junction nucleotides: 4. Germline V gene data show CDR1 as MGHRA and CDR2 as YSYEKL. The CDR3 is made up of 15 amino acids. The CDR3 bases are TGCGCCAGCAGCCAAGATCAGGGGGCAGGAGAGACCCAGTACTTC. Amino acids: CASSQDQGAGETQYF.

The chain employs TRBV18 and TRBJ2-5; D might be TRBD2 (7 bases). Germline V CDR1 and CDR2: KGHSH, LQKENI. The V and J ends lost 3 bases and 5 bases respectively, with 16 bases between them. This CDR3 region has 15 residues. The CDR3, as DNA: TGTGCCAGCTCACCGAGGCCAGGGGAGGGCGAGACCCAGTACTTC. Protein product: CASSPRPGEGETQYF.

This clone was counted between two and nine times. J is TRBJ2-7 and V is TRBV10-3, with D unclear. CDR3 length: 12 residues. V was shortened by 3 bases and J by 6 bases, with 9 bases between the two germline ends. CDR1 is ENHRY, CDR2 SYGVKD, per germline. CDR3 residues: CAISDPGFEQYF. DNA of the CDR3: TGTGCCATCAGTGATCCGGGCTTCGAGCAGTACTTC.

The chain recombines TRBV25-1 with TRBJ2-2; 11 bases map to TRBD2. This CDR3 comprises 16 residues. V was clipped by 5 bases and J by 5 bases; unmatched bases: 7. The germline CDR1 and CDR2 sequences are MGHDK and SYGVNS. This CDR3 reads CASSHLAGGGTGELFF. CDR3 DNA: TGTGCCAGCAGTCACCTAGCGGGAGGAGGTACCGGGGAGCTGTTTTTT.